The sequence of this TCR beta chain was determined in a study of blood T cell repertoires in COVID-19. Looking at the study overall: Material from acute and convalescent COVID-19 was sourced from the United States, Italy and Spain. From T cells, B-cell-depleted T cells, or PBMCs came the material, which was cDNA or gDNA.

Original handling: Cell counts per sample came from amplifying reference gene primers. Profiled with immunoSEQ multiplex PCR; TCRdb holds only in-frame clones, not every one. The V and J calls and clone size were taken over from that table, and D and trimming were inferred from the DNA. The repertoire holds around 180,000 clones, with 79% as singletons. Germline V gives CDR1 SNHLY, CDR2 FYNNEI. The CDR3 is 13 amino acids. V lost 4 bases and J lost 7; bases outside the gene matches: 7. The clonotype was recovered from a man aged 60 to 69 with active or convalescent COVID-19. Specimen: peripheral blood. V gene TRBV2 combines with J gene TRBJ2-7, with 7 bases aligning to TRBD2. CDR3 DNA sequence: TGTGCCAGCAGTGGCATGGGAGCGGGGGAGCAGTACTTC. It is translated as CASSGMGAGEQYF.